What follows are 25 T cell receptor beta chains derived from one specimen sequenced in a study of long-term antiretroviral therapy in people with HIV. This was the immunoSEQ v3.0 assay at survey level. Measured with immunoSEQ multiplex PCR; TCRdb has only the in-frame clones, and not every one. The data show some 29,000 clones, roughly 88% seen once. Sample: unsorted PBMCs, taken 0.5 years after starting antiretroviral therapy. These receptors were taken from a woman between 18 and 29 years old with HIV.

This clone was seen once. The chain combines TRBV6-5 with TRBJ2-7, with D possibly TRBD1 on 6 matching bases. Germline loops: CDR1 MNHEY, CDR2 SVGAGI. The CDR3 is 15 amino acids. Trimming removed 6 bases from V and 4 bases from J, with 19 bases in between. The CDR3 region is CASSQDWAGVYEQYF. The CDR3 DNA is TGTGCCAGCAGCCAGGATTGGGCAGGGGTATACGAGCAGTACTTC.

V usage is TRBV19 and J usage is TRBJ2-2, with D perhaps assigned TRBD1 or TRBD2 (5 bases each). The CDR3 runs 14 residues. The germline CDR1 and CDR2 sequences are LNHDA and SQIVND (reference sequence). Trimming took off 7 bases at V and 4 bases at J, with 13 bases between the two ends. The CDR3 nucleotides read TGTGCCAGTACGCGAGGGGCGGGCACCGGGGAGCTGTTTTTT. It encodes CASTRGAGTGELFF.

The rearrangement links TRBV11-2 to TRBJ2-3; D is ambiguous. Trimming cost V 1 base and J 4 bases, with 3 bases left between them. CDR3 length: 12 residues. The germline gives CDR1 SGHAT, CDR2 FQNNGV. The CDR3 DNA is TGTGCCAGCAGCTTAGTCCCAGATACGCAGTATTTT. This sequence encodes CASSLVPDTQYF.

The V call is TRBV7-9, the J call TRBJ1-2, with 7 bases lining up with TRBD1. Germline values: CDR1 SEHNR, CDR2 FQNEAQ (reference sequence). V lost 5 bases to trimming and J lost 6 bases; unmatched junction nucleotides: 12. The CDR3 runs to 15 residues. CDR3 protein: CASSKTDRFSDGYTF. DNA of the CDR3: TGTGCCAGCAGCAAAACGGACAGGTTTAGCGATGGCTACACCTTC. Full variable domain (rest looked up from reference TRBV7-9 and TRBJ1-2): DTGVSQNPRHKITKRGQNVTFRCDPISEHNRLYWYRQTLGQGPEFLTYFQNEAQLEKSRLLSDRFSAERPKGSFSTLEIQRTEQGDSAMYLCASSKTDRFSDGYTFGSGTRLTVV.

This rearrangement joins TRBV19 to TRBJ2-1, with 15 bases that match TRBD2. The CDR3 length is 15 residues. In germline, CDR1 is LNHDA, CDR2 SQIVND (reference sequence). With 10 bases clipped from V and 4 bases from J, the junction kept 5 bases outside the gene matches. The CDR3 reads CATGLAGGVYNEQFF. DNA for the CDR3: TGTGCCACAGGACTAGCGGGAGGGGTGTACAATGAGCAGTTCTTC.

V usage is TRBV11-2 and J usage is TRBJ2-7; maybe TRBD1 (6 bases). This CDR3 comprises 16 residues. V lost 1 base to trimming and J lost 1 base, with 14 bases between them. CDR1 and CDR2 (germline): SGHAT, FQNNGV. CDR3 in amino acids: CASSLAQGWASYEQYF. The DNA of the CDR3 is TGTGCCAGCAGCTTAGCACAGGGTTGGGCGTCCTACGAGCAGTACTTC. Looking up the rest from reference TRBV11-2 and TRBJ2-7 gives the full variable domain: EAGVAQSPRYKIIEKRQSVAFWCNPISGHATLYWYQQILGQGPKLLIQFQNNGVVDDSQLPKDRFSAERLKGVDSTLKIQPAKLEDSAVYLCASSLAQGWASYEQYFGPGTRLTVT.

In the case of this clone: Germline and junction disagree at one end, which may indicate a read error. The chain employs TRBV13 and TRBJ1-4; D possibly corresponds to TRBD1 (6 bases). This CDR3 is 11 amino acids long. The germline V gene has CDR1 PRHDT and CDR2 FYEKMQ (reference sequence). In DNA, the CDR3 is TGTGCCAGCAGCTTCACCCGGGACATAATTTTT. This translates into CASSFTRDIIF.

The count of this clone is one. The chain links TRBV27 to TRBJ2-7; D perhaps matches TRBD2 (6 bases). The CDR3 extends over 12 amino acids. CDR1 and CDR2 from the germline V gene are MNHEY and SMNVEV (reference sequence). V was cut by 7 bases and J by 4 bases, with 11 bases left in between. The CDR3 region has the DNA TGTGCCAGCATTGGGGGGAGGTACGAGCAGTACTTC. Residues: CASIGGRYEQYF.

This chain uses TRBV5-1 with TRBJ1-1; 7 bases line up with TRBD1. The germline V gene encodes CDR1 SGHRS and CDR2 YFSETQ. This CDR3 has 12 amino acids. J lost 7 bases, V lost 4 bases, and 4 bases had no gene match. CDR3 residues: CASSTDRHEAFF. The DNA for the CDR3 is TGCGCCAGCAGCACGGACAGGCATGAAGCTTTCTTT.

This clone turned up a few times. The chain links TRBV6-5 to TRBJ1-3, with TRBD1 as a possible D gene (6 bases). Per the germline V gene, CDR1 is MNHEY and CDR2 is SVGAGI. CDR3 length equals 15 residues. Trimming removed 5 bases at V and 6 bases at J, with 17 bases between. The DNA for the CDR3 is TGTGCCAGCAGTCCAAGACAGGCGCGGTCAAACACCATATATTTT. Its protein is CASSPRQARSNTIYF.

V gene TRBV4-3 combines with J gene TRBJ1-4, with D unclear. Germline V lookup: CDR1 LGHNA, CDR2 YSLEER. CDR3 length equals 17 residues. Trimming took 4 bases from V and 0 from J, leaving 15 bases between them. Written as DNA, the CDR3 is TGCGCCAGCAGCCCAGACCGAGAAGTCGCAACTAATGAAAAACTGTTTTTT. Its translation: CASSPDREVATNEKLFF.

This chain joins TRBV6-6 and TRBJ2-5; 11 bases map to TRBD2. The length of the CDR3 is 15 residues. Losses at the gene ends were 7 bases for V and 5 bases for J; bases not matched to a gene: 9. CDR1 is MNHNY, CDR2 SVGAGI, per germline (reference sequence). Here the CDR3 reads CASNLAGGGGETQYF. The DNA for the CDR3 is TGTGCCAGCAACCTAGCGGGAGGCGGGGGTGAGACCCAGTACTTC.

The rearrangement joins TRBV5-6 to TRBJ1-5; D uncertain. The CDR3 covers 13 residues. Per the germline V gene, CDR1 is SGHDT and CDR2 is YYEEEE. The ends were cut back, 4 bases at V and 15 bases at J, with 20 bases in the middle. CDR3 bases: TGTGCCAGCAGCCTTGGCACCGAGGGCACACGGCATTTT. Its translation: CASSLGTEGTRHF.

This clone has a single count. The V gene is TRBV9, the J gene TRBJ2-7; 10 bases fit TRBD2. The germline V gene has CDR1 SGDLS and CDR2 YYNGEE. This CDR3 has 17 amino acids. The J segment lost 7 bases and the V segment lost 3 bases, leaving 16 bases of the junction unmatched. The CDR3 region has the DNA TGTGCCAGCAGCGCATCGCGAAAGAGCGGGAGGGCCGAGGAGCAGTACTTC. This encodes CASSASRKSGRAEEQYF.

The chain combines TRBV7-9 with TRBJ1-5, with a weak D call TRBD1 (6 bases). The CDR3 covers 13 residues. V lost 2 bases and J 7 bases, leaving 9 bases between the germline ends. In germline, CDR1 is SEHNR, CDR2 FQNEAQ (reference sequence). The CDR3 sequence: CASSLWRGQPQHF. CDR3 nucleotides: TGTGCCAGCAGCTTATGGAGGGGGCAGCCCCAGCATTTT.

The V call is TRBV6-1, the J call TRBJ1-4, with 7 bases fitting TRBD1. V was clipped by 6 bases and J by 8 bases; unmatched bases: 9. The CDR3 length is 14 residues. Germline loops: CDR1 MNHNS, CDR2 SASEGT. CDR3 region: CASSLTGMYEKLFF. CDR3 DNA: TGTGCCAGCAGCTTGACAGGGATGTACGAAAAACTGTTTTTT.

The chain joins TRBV7-9 to TRBJ2-5; no reliable D call. V lost 5 bases to trimming and J lost 4 bases, with 17 bases between them. Per the germline V gene, CDR1 is SEHNR and CDR2 is FQNEAQ (reference sequence). This CDR3 is built from 15 residues. The CDR3 coding sequence is TGTGCCAGCAGCAATTTCAGGAGTGGCGGAGAGACCCAGTACTTC. Protein sequence: CASSNFRSGGETQYF.

This clone has only one observation. The V and J genes are TRBV9 and TRBJ2-3; D possibly uses TRBD1 or TRBD2 (5 bases each). The V end lost 4 bases, the J end lost 1 base, and 19 bases lay between the germline ends. The V gene's germline CDR1 is SGDLS and CDR2 YYNGEE. This CDR3 contains 17 residues. The CDR3, as DNA: TGTGCCAGCAGCTCTACCGGCAGGGCGGGCGGCACAGATACGCAGTATTTT. Amino acid sequence: CASSSTGRAGGTDTQYF.

V gene TRBV7-9 combines with J gene TRBJ2-1; unclear D gene. The CDR3 covers 13 residues. Germline values: CDR1 SEHNR, CDR2 FQNEAQ (reference sequence). Trimming stripped 6 bases from V and 7 bases from J, with 13 bases between. The CDR3 region has the DNA TGTGCCAGCAGGCCTGACTTCACGAATGAGCAGTTCTTC. This encodes CASRPDFTNEQFF.

The chain is built from TRBV28 and TRBJ2-1; 11 bases match TRBD2. CDR3 length: 15 amino acids. Trimming cost V 6 bases and J 4 bases; bases outside gene matches: 5. Germline assignment: CDR1 MDHEN and CDR2 SYDVKM. CDR3 protein: CASSHPSGRYNEQFF. The CDR3 bases are TGTGCCAGCAGCCATCCTAGCGGGAGGTACAATGAGCAGTTCTTC.

The chain has TRBV6-5 and TRBJ1-5; the D gene is possibly TRBD1 (5 bases). The length of the CDR3 is 16 residues. Trimming took off 4 bases at V and 3 bases at J, with 16 bases between the two ends. Germline CDR1 and CDR2: MNHEY and SVGAGI. The CDR3 loop is CASSSRGRGYNQPQHF. CDR3 nucleotide sequence: TGTGCCAGCAGTTCCCGCGGGAGGGGTTACAATCAGCCCCAGCATTTT.

The gene calls are TRBV10-3 and TRBJ2-3, with a tentative D call TRBD1 (6 bases). Trimming cost V 11 bases and J 0 bases, with 18 bases left between them. CDR1 is ENHRY, CDR2 SYGVKD, per germline. The CDR3 is 15 amino acids. This chain's CDR3 is CAYRTADSSTDTQYF. The CDR3 bases are TGTGCCTATAGGACAGCTGATTCTAGCACAGATACGCAGTATTTT.

The chain recombines TRBV10-3 with TRBJ2-7; D not resolved. The CDR3 spans 12 residues. CDR1 and CDR2 (germline): ENHRY, SYGVKD. Between the trimmed V and J ends, which lost 0 bases and 5 bases, there was a span of 5 bases. The CDR3 DNA reads TGTGCCATCAGTGAGTCGTCAGACGAGCAGTACTTC. It specifies CAISESSDEQYF.

In DNA, the CDR3 is TGTGCCAGCAGCCCGGGGCAGGGGGCGGTTAATGAAAAACTGTTTTTT. Translating gives CASSPGQGAVNEKLFF. V and J are TRBV5-8 and TRBJ1-4, with 8 bases identical to TRBD1. The V gene's germline CDR1 is SGHTS and CDR2 YDEGEE. J was trimmed by 4 bases and V by 4 bases; bases with no gene match: 9. The CDR3 covers 16 residues.

This clone was observed a few times. The genes are TRBV7-8 and TRBJ2-7; TRBD1 might be the D (5 bases). V gave up 4 bases and J gave up 4 bases, with 8 bases separating them. The CDR3 consists of 12 residues. The germline gives CDR1 SGHVS, CDR2 FQNEAQ. The CDR3 protein is CASSSTVYEQYF. DNA for the CDR3: TGTGCCAGCAGCTCGACAGTGTACGAGCAGTACTTC.